Following are 31 T cell receptor beta chains from one sample sequenced in a study of response to subunit inactivated influenza vaccine. One entry per CDR3 protein results from TCRdb running MiXCR on the RT-PCR reads. The data hold approximately 160,000 distinct CDR3 sequences, with about 10% observed a single time. Specimen: CD8+ T cells sorted from PBMCs, collected 23 months after vaccination. These receptors all come from a man between 50 and 75 years old who received an inactivated influenza vaccine.

V gene TRBV12-3 or TRBV12-4 combines with J gene TRBJ2-7; 8 positions agree with TRBD2. Trimming removed 5 bases from V and 4 bases from J; junction bases left unmatched: 10. CDR3 length: 15 residues. The CDR3 reads CASSESGSVAYEQYF. Written as DNA, the CDR3 is TGTGCCAGCAGTGAAAGCGGGAGCGTAGCATACGAGCAGTACTTC.

The CDR3 nucleotides read TGTGCCAGCAGCGTAGGCCAGGGAGTCTACAATGAGCAGTTCTTC. It specifies CASSVGQGVYNEQFF. The chain has TRBV9 and TRBJ2-1, with D perhaps assigned TRBD1 or TRBD2 (5 bases each). V shed 0 bases and J shed 3 bases, with 10 bases lying between them. CDR3 length equals 15 residues. Germline CDR1 SGDLS, CDR2 YYNGEE.

This clonotype was detected ten times or more. J is TRBJ2-1 and V is TRBV4-3; TRBD1 aligns across 8 bases. CDR1 is LGHNA and CDR2 is YSLEER in the germline V gene. The V gene end was trimmed by 0 bases and the J gene end by 4 bases; junction bases not matched to a gene: 5. This CDR3 has 16 amino acids. The CDR3 loop reads CASSQEGRGLYNEQFF. CDR3 nucleotide sequence: TGCGCCAGCAGCCAAGAGGGCAGGGGGCTATACAATGAGCAGTTCTTC.

This clonotype has only a few counts. The rearrangement joins TRBV25-1 to TRBJ2-7; 10 nucleotides align to TRBD2. The germline CDR1 and CDR2 sequences are MGHDK and SYGVNS. This CDR3 comprises 15 residues. V lost 3 bases and J lost 3; bases outside the gene matches: 5. CDR3 nucleotide sequence: TGTGCCAGCAGTGATCTAGCGGGAGAGTTCTACGAGCAGTACTTC. Translation gives CASSDLAGEFYEQYF.

This chain connects TRBV7-9 to TRBJ2-4; D gene unclear. The CDR3 loop spans 13 amino acids. Germline-derived CDR1 and CDR2 are SEHNR and FQNEAQ (reference sequence). The V end lost 3 bases, the J end lost 5 bases, and 8 bases lay between the germline ends. CDR3 in DNA: TGTGCCAGCAGCTTGGATTGGGAAAACATTCAGTACTTC. Translating it yields CASSLDWENIQYF. Together with reference TRBV7-9 and TRBJ2-4, the CDR3 gives the full variable domain: DTGVSQNPRHKITKRGQNVTFRCDPISEHNRLYWYRQTLGQGPEFLTYFQNEAQLEKSRLLSDRFSAERPKGSFSTLEIQRTEQGDSAMYLCASSLDWENIQYFGAGTRLSVL.

The chain links TRBV4-2 to TRBJ2-1; D might be TRBD1 (5 bases). The CDR3 totals 14 residues. Germline CDR1 and CDR2: LGHNA and YNFKEQ. The V gene lost 1 base and the J gene lost 5 bases, with 9 bases spanning the gap. This CDR3 reads CASSQVAGNNEQFF. The CDR3 region has the DNA TGTGCCAGCAGCCAAGTAGCAGGGAACAATGAGCAGTTCTTC.

In this sample, this clonotype turned up a few times. The chain employs TRBV4-3 and TRBJ1-1; D remains unclear. The germline CDR1 and CDR2 sequences are LGHNA and YSLEER. The V gene lost 1 base and the J gene lost 7 bases, with 4 bases spanning the gap. The CDR3 extends over 11 amino acids. The CDR3 bases are TGCGCCAGCAGCCAAGGAGGTGAAGCTTTCTTT. Translating gives CASSQGGEAFF.

In its sample, this clonotype was seen many times. The rearrangement uses TRBV14 and TRBJ2-3; 7 nucleotides agree with TRBD2. This CDR3 has 15 amino acids. Unmatched junction bases numbered 3, after V lost 0 bases and J lost 3 bases. CDR1 and CDR2 from the germline V gene are SGHDN and FVKESK. The CDR3 nucleotides are TGTGCCAGCAGCCAAGAGTGGGGACTAACAGATACGCAGTATTTT. This codes for CASSQEWGLTDTQYF. Combining the CDR3 with reference TRBV14 and TRBJ2-3 gives the whole variable domain EAGVTQFPSHSVIEKGQTVTLRCDPISGHDNLYWYRRVMGKEIKFLLHFVKESKQDESGMPNNRFLAERTGGTYSTLKVQPAELEDSGVYFCASSQEWGLTDTQYFGPGTRLTVL.

CDR3 nucleotides: TGTGCCAGCAGCCCCGGTGTTGCTTATAGCAATCAGCCCCAGCATTTT. It yields the protein CASSPGVAYSNQPQHF. The V call is TRBV7-8, the J call TRBJ1-5; D gene ambiguous. V dropped 5 bases and J dropped 0 bases, with 14 bases sitting between them. The CDR3 contains 16 residues. CDR1 SGHVS and CDR2 FQNEAQ come from the germline V gene. Filled out from reference TRBV7-8 and TRBJ1-5, the complete variable domain reads GAGVSQSPRYKVAKRGQDVALRCDPISGHVSLFWYQQALGQGPEFLTYFQNEAQLDKSGLPSDRFFAERPEGSVSTLKIQRTQQEDSAVYLCASSPGVAYSNQPQHFGDGTRLSIL.

This clonotype was seen more than once but under ten times. The V gene is TRBV4-1, the J gene TRBJ2-1, with D perhaps TRBD1 (6 bases). Germline values: CDR1 MGHRA, CDR2 YSYEKL. The CDR3 covers 15 residues. V was trimmed by 4 bases and J by 0 bases, leaving 10 bases between them. CDR3 in DNA: TGCGCCAGCAGCCCAGACAGGAGCTCCTACAATGAGCAGTTCTTC. Its protein is CASSPDRSSYNEQFF.

The gene calls are TRBV6-5 and TRBJ2-7; 7 bases align to TRBD1. Germline loops: CDR1 MNHEY, CDR2 SVGAGI. CDR3 length: 15 residues. With 4 bases clipped from V and 3 bases from J, the junction kept 9 bases outside the gene matches. The CDR3 here is CASSLTGFGIYEQYF. The CDR3, as DNA: TGTGCCAGCAGTTTGACAGGGTTCGGAATCTACGAGCAGTACTTC.

This clonotype has only a few counts. The CDR3 bases are TGCAGCGTGACAGGGGGGACCTACAATGAGCAGTTCTTC. Translated, it gives CSVTGGTYNEQFF. The chain uses TRBV29-1 and TRBJ2-1, with 9 bases identical to TRBD1. Germline CDR1 and CDR2: SQVTM and ANQGSEA. CDR3 length equals 13 residues. V dropped 6 bases and J dropped 2; count of bases not matched to a gene: 2.

The V and J genes are TRBV20-1 and TRBJ2-7; D gene unclear. Per germline, CDR1 DFQATT and CDR2 SNEGSKA (reference sequence). Trimming left V 2 bases short and J 4 bases short, with 9 bases between. The CDR3 has 12 residues. The CDR3 loop is CSARSPPYEQYF. CDR3 coding DNA: TGCAGTGCTAGAAGCCCTCCATACGAGCAGTACTTC.

The chain has TRBV5-6 and TRBJ1-1; no reliable D call. Germline V lookup: CDR1 SGHDT, CDR2 YYEEEE. Trimming stripped 8 bases from V and 0 bases from J, with 17 bases between. This CDR3 has 15 residues. Here the CDR3 DNA reads TGTGCCAGGGGCCCCAGTGTACAAGTGAACACTGAAGCTTTCTTT. This encodes CARGPSVQVNTEAFF.

This clonotype was detected only a few times. This sequence joins TRBV15 and TRBJ2-3; D not certain. The CDR3 totals 13 residues. V lost 0 bases and J 4 bases, leaving 5 bases between the germline ends. Germline assignment: CDR1 LNHNV and CDR2 YYDKDF (reference sequence). The CDR3 spells CATSRDESDTQYF. For the CDR3, the DNA is TGTGCCACCAGCAGAGACGAATCAGATACGCAGTATTTT.

CDR3 DNA: TGTGCCAGCAGCTTCGTCCCAGGGGGAGCGAACGGGGAGCTGTTTTTT. Its protein is CASSFVPGGANGELFF. V and J are TRBV11-2 and TRBJ2-2; 7 bases map to TRBD1. The CDR3 spans 16 residues. Looked up from germline, CDR1 is SGHAT and CDR2 is FQNNGV. Unmatched junction bases numbered 11, after V lost 3 bases and J lost 7 bases.

This clonotype appeared a few times. The chain couples TRBV18 to TRBJ2-3, with 8 bases aligning to TRBD2. V lost 1 base, J lost 2 bases, and 5 bases stayed unmatched. CDR3 length: 16 amino acids. Per germline, CDR1 KGHSH and CDR2 LQKENI. The CDR3 DNA follows: TGTGCCAGCTCACCACGCCAGCGGGAGAACACAGATACGCAGTATTTT. It is translated as CASSPRQRENTDTQYF.

V usage is TRBV2 and J usage is TRBJ1-2, with a possible D match to TRBD1 (6 bases). V was clipped by 10 bases and J by 5 bases, with 14 bases between them. Germline-derived CDR1 and CDR2 are SNHLY and FYNNEI. The CDR3 is 12 amino acids. The CDR3 DNA sequence: TGTGCCATCGGCGGACAGCCTTATGGCTACACCTTC. It is translated as CAIGGQPYGYTF.

V gene TRBV6-2 or TRBV6-3 combines with J gene TRBJ2-3; the match to TRBD1 covers 8 bases. V trimming: 10 bases; J trimming: 0 bases; junction bases outside the gene matches: 9. CDR1 is MNHEY and CDR2 is SVGEGT in the germline V gene. The CDR3 sequence is 15 residues long. The CDR3 loop reads CAIGVRDRSTDTQYF. DNA for the CDR3: TGTGCCATCGGGGTCAGGGACAGGAGCACAGATACGCAGTATTTT.

This clonotype was counted ten times or more. This sequence joins TRBV5-1 and TRBJ1-1; tentative D call: TRBD1 (5 bases). Trimming took 5 bases from V and 5 from J, leaving 13 bases between them. Per the germline V gene, CDR1 is SGHRS and CDR2 is YFSETQ. CDR3 length: 13 residues. The CDR3 DNA reads TGCGCCAGCAGTTATCGAGAGGGGACTGAAGCTTTCTTT. Translation: CASSYREGTEAFF.

In nucleotides, the CDR3 is TGTGCCAGCAGCTTTCGGCAAGCGAACACCGGGGAGCTGTTTTTT. It yields the protein CASSFRQANTGELFF. The gene calls are TRBV5-6 and TRBJ2-2; D gene ambiguous. CDR3 length equals 15 residues. V gave up 2 bases and J gave up 0 bases, with 8 bases separating them. Germline CDR1 is SGHDT and CDR2 is YYEEEE.

This rearrangement joins TRBV19 to TRBJ2-1; TRBD2 agrees at 7 bases. The ends lost 6 bases at V and 2 bases at J; junction bases unmatched: 10. Germline V gene data show CDR1 as LNHDA and CDR2 as SQIVND (reference sequence). The CDR3 covers 16 residues. The CDR3 sequence: CASSPFPSGAYNEQFF. The DNA of the CDR3 is TGTGCCAGTAGCCCATTCCCTAGCGGAGCCTACAATGAGCAGTTCTTC. Variable domain in full (rest from reference TRBV19 and TRBJ2-1): DGGITQSPKYLFRKEGQNVTLSCEQNLNHDAMYWYRQDPGQGLRLIYYSQIVNDFQKGDIAEGYSVSREKKESFPLTVTSAQKNPTAFYLCASSPFPSGAYNEQFFGPGTRLTVL.

The chain is built from TRBV11-1 and TRBJ1-5; D is possibly TRBD1 (5 bases). The CDR3 contains 15 residues. Trimming left V 8 bases short and J 2 bases short, with 16 bases between. Germline V gene lookup returns CDR1 SGHAT and CDR2 FQDESV (reference sequence). The CDR3 protein is CASSEGRVRNQPQHF. The CDR3, as DNA: TGTGCCAGCTCAGAGGGCAGGGTTCGCAATCAGCCCCAGCATTTT.

This clonotype was observed many times. The V gene is TRBV4-3, the J gene TRBJ2-3, with D perhaps TRBD2 (6 bases). Germline-derived CDR1 and CDR2 are LGHNA and YSLEER. Trimming removed 3 bases from V and 5 bases from J, with 12 bases in between. The length of the CDR3 is 14 residues. CDR3 coding DNA: TGCGCCAGCAGCCAGGGAGGTTCTCGAGATACGCAGTATTTT. The encoded protein is CASSQGGSRDTQYF.

J is TRBJ2-7 and V is TRBV20-1, with 8 bases fitting TRBD2. J lost 4 bases, V lost 6 bases, and 8 bases had no gene match. Germline CDR1 is DFQATT and CDR2 is SNEGSKA (reference sequence). The CDR3 has 13 amino acids. In nucleotides, the CDR3 is TGCAGTGCCAGGAGCGGGAGATCGTACGAGCAGTACTTC. Protein: CSARSGRSYEQYF.

This clonotype was recorded many times. This chain joins TRBV29-1 and TRBJ1-4; TRBD1 is a possible D gene (6 bases). With 6 bases removed from V and 12 bases from J, the gap between germline ends came to 23 bases. In germline, CDR1 is SQVTM, CDR2 ANQGSEA. This CDR3 region has 14 residues. CDR3: CSVEDSVGAGELFF. Written as DNA, the CDR3 is TGCAGCGTAGAGGACAGCGTGGGGGCTGGGGAACTGTTTTTT.

The rearrangement links TRBV6-5 to TRBJ1-1, with D uncertain. Germline CDR1 reads MNHEY; CDR2 reads SVGAGI. The V gene lost 2 bases and the J gene lost 1 base, with 11 bases spanning the gap. CDR3 length equals 15 residues. The CDR3, as DNA: TGTGCCAGCAGTTACCTTGAGGTAGCGAACACTGAAGCTTTCTTT. Amino acid sequence: CASSYLEVANTEAFF.

This clonotype was seen only a few times. V gene TRBV9 combines with J gene TRBJ2-7, with D perhaps given as TRBD1 or TRBD2 (5 bases each). The germline CDR1 and CDR2 sequences are SGDLS and YYNGEE. Trimming pared 4 bases from V and 1 base from J, leaving 12 bases between. The CDR3 runs to 14 residues. This CDR3 reads CASSRGWGSYEQYF. DNA of the CDR3: TGTGCCAGCAGCCGTGGGTGGGGGTCCTACGAGCAGTACTTC.

The rearrangement joins TRBV29-1 to TRBJ1-5; 8 bases are a match to TRBD1. Germline V gene sequence: CDR1 SQVTM, CDR2 ANQGSEA. V dropped 6 bases and J dropped 6; count of bases not matched to a gene: 4. The length of the CDR3 is 12 residues. CDR3 protein: CSVRTGTQPQHF. The CDR3 nucleotides are TGCAGCGTCCGGACAGGGACTCAGCCCCAGCATTTT. Full variable domain (outside the CDR3, taken from reference TRBV29-1 and TRBJ1-5): SAVISQKPSRDICQRGTSLTIQCQVDSQVTMMFWYRQQPGQSLTLIATANQGSEATYESGFVIDKFPISRPNLTFSTLTVSNMSPEDSSIYLCSVRTGTQPQHFGDGTRLSIL.

The chain couples TRBV11-2 to TRBJ2-5; D gene unclear. Trimming took 1 base from V and 9 from J, leaving 15 bases between them. CDR3 length: 14 amino acids. Germline loops: CDR1 SGHAT, CDR2 FQNNGV. CDR3 protein: CASSLARSIDPQYF. The DNA for the CDR3 is TGTGCCAGCAGCTTAGCCAGGAGCATTGACCCCCAGTACTTC.

V and J are TRBV25-1 and TRBJ2-1, with 16 bases fitting TRBD2. The CDR3 has 22 residues. CDR1 and CDR2 from the germline V gene are MGHDK and SYGVNS. V lost 6 bases to trimming and J lost 0 bases; unmatched junction nucleotides: 17. CDR3 region: CASRTNAGTSGRALSSYNEQFF. The CDR3 DNA sequence: TGTGCCAGCAGAACTAATGCGGGGACTAGCGGGAGGGCCCTAAGCTCCTACAATGAGCAGTTCTTC.